A single sample gave rise to the 20 T cell receptor beta chains below, sequenced in a study of tissue T cells after allogeneic stem cell transplantation (dated by TCRdb to 2022 to 2024). Sample time point, as interpreted from the label and publication: mouse harvest day 7 after allogeneic transplant. Mouse grafts consisting of 10^7 T-cell-depleted bone marrow cells combined with 10^6 splenic CD5+ T cells were administered by tail vein injection. Libraries were constructed by the immunoSEQ multiplex PCR assay. The source is immuneACCESS, and TCRdb retained only in-frame sequences with V and J called. Part of the clones is not carried over; for the studies checked, unresolved V genes explain less than half of this, and the remainder is unexplained. Recorded for this sample are 8,000 to 8,500 clones; roughly 45% of them occurred a single time. The biggest ten clones account for about 2% of the sample.

The sequencing input was skin. These receptors originate from a female BALB/c mouse given C57BL/6 T cells with graft-versus-host disease after an allogeneic hematopoietic cell transplant.

As to this clone: The genes and germline here are from mouse. Coverage ceases 1 residue before the CDR3 finishes, and the germline J gene fills in the end. The chain joins TRBV20 to TRBJ1-3, with D unresolved. This CDR3 region has 13 residues. The V and J ends lost 2 bases and 2 bases respectively, with 7 bases between them. CDR1 and CDR2 (germline): GFQATS, STVNSAI. CDR3 DNA, as far as it was read: TGTGGTGCTAGGAAGGGAGCTGGAAATACGCTCTAT. This encodes CGARKGAGNTLY. The whole CDR3 reads CGARKGAGNTLYF.

This clone was counted only a few times. Gene labels here are mouse ones. The CDR3 goes on 1 residue after the read ends, and that part is filled in from the germline J gene. V is TRBV20 and J is TRBJ1-4, with 9 bases lining up with TRBD1. The J segment lost 2 bases and the V segment lost 6 bases, leaving 4 bases of the junction unmatched. Germline CDR1 reads GFQATS; CDR2 reads STVNSAI. The CDR3 contains 14 residues. CDR3 DNA, as far as it was read: TGTGGTGCGGGACAGGGAGGATCCAACGAAAGATTATTT. Residues: CGAGQGGSNERLF. The whole CDR3 region reads CGAGQGGSNERLFF.

This clone occurred a few times. The gene names given are mouse names. The read stops 1 residue short of the end of the CDR3; the missing end is completed from the germline J gene. This sequence joins TRBV16 and TRBJ2-5; tentatively, D is TRBD1 (5 bases). CDR3 length: 14 amino acids. V lost 2 bases and J lost 0, with 6 bases in between. Germline CDR1 reads SGHSA; CDR2 reads FRNQAP. The CDR3 bases that were read are TGTGCAAGCAGCTTACAGGGTAACCAAGACACCCAGTAC. It specifies CASSLQGNQDTQY. The entire CDR3 is CASSLQGNQDTQYF.

This clone came up a few times. Gene names refer to mouse genes. The observed sequence ends 1 residue before the CDR3 terminus, with the missing tail filled in from the germline J gene. The genes are TRBV12-2 and TRBJ2-1, with 8 bases identical to TRBD1. Germline trimming cut 2 bases from V and 3 bases from J; bases unmatched to any gene: 5. Germline V CDR1 and CDR2: SGHLS, HYDKME. This CDR3 is built from 15 residues. The part of the CDR3 DNA that was read is TGTGCCAGCTCTCCGCAGGGGGCCCTCTATGCTGAGCAGTTC. Protein sequence: CASSPQGALYAEQF. The full CDR3 is CASSPQGALYAEQFF.

This clone counts as medium-sized. These gene names are mouse names. The read ends 1 residue before the CDR3 terminus; that terminus is restored from the germline J gene. The chain couples TRBV23 to TRBJ1-2; the D call TRBD1 from the table was never checked on the DNA. The V gene's germline CDR1 is KGHTA and CDR2 FQNQQP. This CDR3 has 13 residues. The covered CDR3 bases are TGCTCCAGCAGTCCCATCGCAAACTCCGACTACACC. Encoded protein: CSSSPIANSDYT. The full CDR3 is CSSSPIANSDYTF.

Concerning this clone: Gene labels here are mouse ones. The CDR3 end lies 1 residue beyond the end of the read and is filled in from the germline J gene. This chain joins TRBV13-3 and TRBJ2-1; a possible D gene is TRBD1 (6 bases). The V and J ends lost 3 bases and 0 bases respectively, with 10 bases between them. Germline lookup yields CDR1 NNHDY and CDR2 SYVADS. The CDR3 contains 15 residues. Incomplete CDR3 DNA: TGTGCCAGCAGTGGAGGGGGTGTTAACTATGCTGAGCAGTTC. Protein sequence: CASSGGGVNYAEQF. The CDR3 in its entirety is CASSGGGVNYAEQFF.

In this sample, this clone turned up a few times. These gene names are mouse names. Coverage ceases 1 residue before the CDR3 finishes, and the germline J gene fills in the end. This CDR3 is also generated by other DNA sequences in the sample. The gene calls are TRBV26 and TRBJ1-5; D not certain. The V and J ends lost 4 bases and 4 bases respectively, with 5 bases between them. This CDR3 is 12 amino acids long. Germline V lookup: CDR1 KGHPV, CDR2 FQNQEV (reference sequence). The part of the CDR3 DNA that was read is TGTGCCAGCAGTCGAAATAACCAGGCTCCGCTT. This sequence encodes CASSRNNQAPL. The full CDR3 protein reads CASSRNNQAPLF.

In the case of this clone: The listed genes are named as in mouse. The sequence runs out 1 residue before the end of the CDR3; the remainder is reconstructed from the germline J gene. The V call is TRBV3, the J call TRBJ2-5; the D gene is possibly TRBD1 (6 bases). This CDR3 spans 13 amino acids. Germline V gives CDR1 SNHLY, CDR2 FYNGKV (reference sequence). V lost 6 bases to trimming and J lost 3 bases, with 10 bases between them. The CDR3 loop is CASRPGQQDTQYF. The part of the CDR3 DNA that was read is TGTGCCAGCAGGCCGGGACAACAAGACACCCAGTAC. The variable domain in full, with the rest retrieved from reference TRBV3 and TRBJ2-5, is GPKVLQIPSHQIIDMGQMVTLNCDPVSNHLYFYWYKQILGQQMEFLVNFYNGKVMEKSKLFKDQFSVERPDGSYFTLKIQPTALEDSAVYFCASRPGQQDTQYFGPGTRLLVL.

With regard to this clone: The gene names here belong to mouse. From the germline J gene comes the end of the CDR3, since the read stops 1 residue before it. Within the sample, other DNA sequences also encode this same CDR3. The V call is TRBV26, the J call TRBJ2-3, with 8 positions matching TRBD2. The CDR3 length is 15 residues. The germline V gene encodes CDR1 KGHPV and CDR2 FQNQEV (reference sequence). With V trimmed by 2 bases and J by 3 bases, 4 bases remained unmatched. The CDR3 loop is CASSLRGGGAETLYF. Incomplete CDR3 DNA: TGTGCCAGCAGTCTGAGGGGGGGCGGAGCAGAAACGCTGTAT.

Notes on this clone: Mouse gene names apply. The read falls 1 residue short of the CDR3 end, and the missing part is taken from the germline J gene. This chain connects TRBV23 to TRBJ1-1; the table names TRBD1, a call not compared with the DNA. This CDR3 has 13 amino acids. The germline CDR1 and CDR2 sequences are KGHTA and FQNQQP. Partial CDR3 DNA: TGCTCCAGCAGTCAATCGTCAGGTTCAGAAGTCTTC. This translates into CSSSQSSGSEVF. The entire CDR3 protein reads CSSSQSSGSEVFF.

Comment on this clone: Genes and germline are mouse. The sequence runs out 1 residue before the end of the CDR3; the remainder is reconstructed from the germline J gene. This chain connects TRBV26 to TRBJ1-4, with 10 bases matching TRBD1. Germline CDR1 KGHPV, CDR2 FQNQEV (reference sequence). The CDR3 spans 15 residues. V gave up 5 bases and J gave up 2 bases; unmatched junction bases: 2. CDR3 DNA (partial): TGTGCCAGCAGTAGGGGACAGGGGTCCAACGAAAGATTATTT. Encoded protein: CASSRGQGSNERLF. The complete CDR3 reads CASSRGQGSNERLFF.

In its sample, this clone ranks as medium-sized. Gene names refer to mouse genes. The read comes to an end 1 residue before the CDR3 does, leaving the germline J gene to fill in the end. The J gene is TRBJ1-4, the V gene TRBV13-2; weak D call: TRBD1 (6 bases). The length of the CDR3 is 14 residues. V was clipped by 2 bases and J by 3 bases, with 8 bases between them. CDR1 NNHNN and CDR2 SYGAGS come from the germline V gene (reference sequence). CDR3 sequence reads: CASGDRGTNERLFF. The CDR3 DNA, read in part, is TGTGCCAGCGGTGACAGGGGAACCAACGAAAGATTATTT.

This clone turned up a few times. Gene names follow the mouse nomenclature. The CDR3 end falls 1 residue outside the read, so it is completed with the germline J gene. The chain couples TRBV26 to TRBJ2-4; D call uncertain. Trimming left V 1 base short and J 3 bases short, with 5 bases between. CDR3 length: 13 residues. Germline V lookup: CDR1 KGHPV, CDR2 FQNQEV (reference sequence). Incomplete CDR3 DNA: TGTGCCAGCAGTCTGTGGCAGCAAAACACCTTGTAC. It yields the protein CASSLWQQNTLY. The CDR3 in its entirety is CASSLWQQNTLYF.

Note on this clone: Gene and germline names: mouse. Read sequence stops 1 residue before the CDR3 end, and the germline J gene provides the missing end. V usage is TRBV26 and J usage is TRBJ2-1, with 9 nucleotides matching TRBD1. The CDR3 contains 14 residues. Germline-derived CDR1 and CDR2 are KGHPV and FQNQEV (reference sequence). V trimming: 4 bases; J trimming: 5 bases; junction bases outside the gene matches: 3. The CDR3 spells CASSPGTGNAEQFF. The DNA read from the CDR3 is TGTGCCAGCAGTCCCGGGACAGGGAATGCTGAGCAGTTC. Looking up the rest from reference TRBV26 and TRBJ2-1 gives the full variable domain: NSKVIQTPRYLVKGQGQKAKMRCIPEKGHPVVFWYQQNKNNEFKFLINFQNQEVLQQIDMTEKRFSAECPSNSPCSLEIQSSEAGDSALYLCASSPGTGNAEQFFGPGTRLTVL.

In the case of this clone: Germline and genes: mouse. The observed sequence ends 1 residue before the CDR3 terminus, with the missing tail filled in from the germline J gene. This chain uses TRBV3 with TRBJ1-4, with D perhaps matching TRBD1 (6 bases). V lost 2 bases and J 7 bases, leaving 14 bases between the germline ends. Germline assignment: CDR1 SNHLY and CDR2 FYNGKV (reference sequence). CDR3 length: 15 amino acids. CDR3 DNA (partial): TGTGCCAGCAGCTTAAGGGGCGCCAGGGGCGAAAGATTATTT. Its protein is CASSLRGARGERLF. In full, the CDR3 reads CASSLRGARGERLFF.

As to this clone: Mouse gene names and germline throughout. The CDR3 extends 1 residue past the end of the read, so its final part is completed from the germline J gene. The chain carries TRBV1 and TRBJ2-5; TRBD1 might be the D (5 bases). Deletions cut 1 base from V and 0 bases from J, with 8 bases between. The CDR3 runs to 15 residues. CDR1 and CDR2 from the germline V gene are NSQYPW and LRSPGD (reference sequence). The covered CDR3 bases are TGCACCTGCAGTGCAGTCAGGGAGAACCAAGACACCCAGTAC. This encodes CTCSAVRENQDTQY. The whole CDR3 sequence reads CTCSAVRENQDTQYF.

Details on this clone: Any gene name here is a mouse gene name. Read coverage stops 1 residue before the CDR3 terminus; the germline J gene supplies the remainder. This chain connects TRBV26 to TRBJ1-1; 7 bases map to TRBD1. After removal of 4 bases from V and 0 bases from J, the junction contained 2 bases not matched to a gene. Germline values: CDR1 KGHPV, CDR2 FQNQEV (reference sequence). This CDR3 has 14 residues. The DNA read from the CDR3 is TGTGCCAGCAGTCGAGGGACAGCAAACACAGAAGTCTTC. Protein sequence: CASSRGTANTEVF. The full CDR3 protein reads CASSRGTANTEVFF.

As regards this clone: The gene names here belong to mouse. The read halts 1 residue ahead of the CDR3 end, with the missing end drawn from the germline J gene. The chain employs TRBV26 and TRBJ2-3; TRBD2 agrees at 7 bases. Looked up from germline, CDR1 is KGHPV and CDR2 is FQNQEV (reference sequence). V lost 6 bases to trimming and J lost 2 bases; unmatched junction nucleotides: 2. The CDR3 spans 13 residues. The DNA read from the CDR3 is TGTGCCAGCAGGGGGGGGGTTGCAGAAACGCTGTAT. Encoded protein: CASRGGVAETLY. From start to end, the CDR3 is CASRGGVAETLYF.

Turning to this clone: The genes and germline here are from mouse. Read coverage stops 1 residue before the CDR3 terminus; the germline J gene supplies the remainder. V usage is TRBV26 and J usage is TRBJ1-1; 10 nucleotides match TRBD1. The CDR3 has 15 residues. CDR1 and CDR2 from the germline V gene are KGHPV and FQNQEV (reference sequence). With V trimmed by 4 bases and J by 1 base, 3 bases remained unmatched. The CDR3 loop is CASSRQGAWNTEVFF. The CDR3 DNA, read in part, is TGTGCCAGCAGTCGACAGGGGGCGTGGAACACAGAAGTCTTC.

For this clone: All gene names here are mouse names. Coverage ceases 1 residue before the CDR3 finishes, and the germline J gene fills in the end. V usage is TRBV26 and J usage is TRBJ2-3; unclear D gene. The CDR3 has 13 residues. Germline CDR1 KGHPV, CDR2 FQNQEV (reference sequence). V lost 5 bases, J lost 0 bases, and 6 bases lay in between. Incomplete CDR3 DNA: TGTGCCAGCAGTACTCCTAGTGCAGAAACGCTGTAT. Encoded protein: CASSTPSAETLY. The CDR3, in full, reads CASSTPSAETLYF.